A selection of T cell receptor beta chains follows, all from one sample in a study of shared clonotypes between healthy human individuals. The assay was immunoSEQ multiplex PCR, and TCRdb's table has in-frame clones only and misses some. The sample lists hundreds of thousands of clones, 79% occurring once. The specimen sequenced was PBMCs. Source of these receptors: a middle-aged woman in good health. Some clones in this sample may be carry-over from other donors' samples. The CDR3 runs from the conserved cysteine through the conserved F or W. A D gene is named only where the DNA matches it firmly. Part of the rows lack a size; the others show once, few, many or a class for expanded clones.

- TRBJ1-1 TRBV18 - TGTGCCAGCTCACCTGGCTCCGGGAAGGGGGGCACTGAAGCTTTCTTT CASSPGSGKGGTEAFF
- TRBJ2-7 TRBV6-5 - TGTGCCAGCAGTTACGGGGGAGTAGGTTCCTACGAGCAGTACTTC CASSYGGVGSYEQYF
- TRBJ1-2 TRBV28 TRBD1 TGTGCCAGCAGACACTCGGGGACAGACTATTATGGCTACACCTTC CASRHSGTDYYGYTF
- TRBJ2-7 TRBV11-2 TRBD2 TGTGCCAGCAGCTCGGGGGGGCTAGCGGTCATGTACGAGCAGTACTTC CASSSGGLAVMYEQYF
- TRBJ1-2 TRBV19 - TGTGCCAGTAGCCTTGGGGCAGCCTATGGCTACACCTTC CASSLGAAYGYTF
- TRBJ2-1 TRBV5-4 TRBD1 TGTGCCAGCAGCTCCGGGACAGGGGGCTTTTATGAGCAGTTCTTC CASSSGTGGFYEQFF
few TRBJ2-7 TRBV29-1 - TGCAGCGTTGAGGTGGACCAGAATGCCTACGAGCAGTACTTC CSVEVDQNAYEQYF
few TRBJ1-5 TRBV19 - TGTGCCAGTAGTACCCAGGGGCCCCGGCATTTT CASSTQGPRHF
once TRBJ2-5 TRBV29-1 - TGCAGCGTTAGAGTATACTGGGGAGAGACCCAGTACTTC CSVRVYWGETQYF
- TRBJ2-5 TRBV11-3 - TGTGCCAGCAGCTTAGCTCCGGTGGAGACCCAGTACTTC CASSLAPVETQYF
- TRBJ2-7 TRBV9 TRBD1 TGTGCCAGCAGCGGGGACAGCTCCCCCTGGGAGCAGTACTTC CASSGDSSPWEQYF
- TRBJ2-1 TRBV5-6 - TGTGCCAGCAGGCCTCAGGGGACGGGTGAGCAGTTCTTC CASRPQGTGEQFF
few TRBJ2-7 TRBV20-1 - TGCAGTGCTAGGACGGGCTCCCGGGAGTACTTC CSARTGSREYF
- TRBJ2-1 TRBV7-9 - TGTGCCAGCAGCTTTACGGGGGATGAGCAGTTCTTC CASSFTGDEQFF
many TRBJ2-1 TRBV2 TRBD2 TGTGCCAGCAGTGTAAGTGAGGGACTAGCGGGAGTCCCATACAATGAGCAGTTCTTC CASSVSEGLAGVPYNEQFF
- TRBJ2-5 TRBV7-9 - TGTGCCAGCAGCTTATCGTGCCAAGAGACCCAGTACTTC CASSLSCQETQYF
- TRBJ2-5 TRBV7-7 - TGTGCTAGCAGCAACCTTGAAGAGACCCAGTACTTC CASSNLEETQYF
- TRBJ1-1 TRBV12-5 - TGTGCTAGTGGCCACGACGTGGGAGAAGCTTTCTTT CASGHDVGEAFF
- TRBJ1-4 TRBV5-8 TRBD1 TGTGCCAGCAGCTCCTGGACAGGGGGTAATAATGAAAAACTGTTTTTT CASSSWTGGNNEKLFF
once TRBJ1-2 TRBV6-5 - TGTGCCAGCAGAAATAGTGGAGGCTACACCTTC CASRNSGGYTF
- TRBJ1-3 TRBV5-5 - TGTGCCAGCGGATTCAGTGGGGGCTCTGGAAACACCATATATTTT CASGFSGGSGNTIYF
- TRBJ2-1 TRBV11-2 TRBD2 TGTGCCAGCAGCGCCGGGACTAGTTCCTACAATGAGCAGTTCTTC CASSAGTSSYNEQFF
- TRBJ2-1 TRBV27 TRBD2 TGTGCCAGCAGTTTGTCACTAGCGGGACCTACTGAGCAGTTCTTC CASSLSLAGPTEQFF
few TRBJ2-7 TRBV5-4 - TGTGCCAGCAGCTTGAGGAGCTACGAGCAGTACTTC CASSLRSYEQYF
few TRBJ1-5 TRBV4-2 - TGTGCCAGCAGCCATAACGGGGAGGGTGGACAGCCCCAGCATTTT CASSHNGEGGQPQHF
- TRBJ2-5 TRBV4-3 TRBD2 TGCGCCAGCAGCCAAGATCCTAGCGGTAAAGGTGAGACCCAGTACTTC CASSQDPSGKGETQYF
- TRBJ2-2 TRBV7-9 TRBD2 TGTGCCAGCAACGCGGGAGGCACGTGGACCGGGGAGCTGTTTTTT CASNAGGTWTGELFF
- TRBJ2-7 TRBV6-1 TRBD2 TGTGCCAGCAGGGGGACTAGCCGCTACGAGCAGTACTTC CASRGTSRYEQYF
- TRBJ2-3 TRBV29-1 TRBD2 TGCAGCGTTGAGAGGACTAGCGGGAGCCCAGATACGCAGTATTTT CSVERTSGSPDTQYF
few TRBJ2-2 TRBV5-1 TRBD2 TGCGCCAGCAGCCGCTCTAGCGGACCACTACTACCATCGAACACCGGGGAGCTGTTTTTT CASSRSSGPLLPSNTGELFF
- TRBJ1-1 TRBV11-2 - TGTGCCAGCAGCTCCAGGAGGAACACTGAAGCTTTCTTT CASSSRRNTEAFF
- TRBJ1-1 TRBV5-6 - TGTGCCAGCAGCCCACCCCAGGATATAAGTGAAGCTTTCTTT CASSPPQDISEAFF
- TRBJ1-4 TRBV18 TRBD1 TGTGCCAGCTCACCCCTGGACAGGGATGAAAAACTGTTTTTT CASSPLDRDEKLFF
- TRBJ1-1 TRBV9 - TGTGCCAGCAGCGTAGCATCGTTTTTTGGCTCTGAAGCTTTCTTT CASSVASFFGSEAFF
few TRBJ2-2 TRBV18 TRBD2 TGTGCCAGCTCACCATCAAAGCGGGAGATAACTTTAGCCGGGGAGCTGTTTTTT CASSPSKREITLAGELFF
once TRBJ2-2 TRBV5-1 TRBD1 TGCGCCAGCAGCCCAGGACAGGGGGTCACCGGGGAGCTGTTTTTT CASSPGQGVTGELFF
- TRBJ2-2 TRBV14 TRBD2 TGTGCCAGCAGCCAGGACCCTCCCGCTAGCGGGAGGTTGAACACCGGGGAGCTGTTTTTT CASSQDPPASGRLNTGELFF